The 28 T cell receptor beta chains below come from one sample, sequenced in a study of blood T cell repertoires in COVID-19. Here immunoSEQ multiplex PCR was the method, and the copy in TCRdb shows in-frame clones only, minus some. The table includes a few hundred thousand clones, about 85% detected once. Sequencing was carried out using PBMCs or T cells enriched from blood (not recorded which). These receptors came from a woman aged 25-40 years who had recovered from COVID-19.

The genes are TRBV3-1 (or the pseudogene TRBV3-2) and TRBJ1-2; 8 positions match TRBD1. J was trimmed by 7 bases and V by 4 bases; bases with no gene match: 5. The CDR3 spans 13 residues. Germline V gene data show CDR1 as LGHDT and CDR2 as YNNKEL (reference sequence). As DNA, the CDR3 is TGTGCCAGCAGCCCCCTTGGGACAGGTGGCTACACCTTC. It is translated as CASSPLGTGGYTF.

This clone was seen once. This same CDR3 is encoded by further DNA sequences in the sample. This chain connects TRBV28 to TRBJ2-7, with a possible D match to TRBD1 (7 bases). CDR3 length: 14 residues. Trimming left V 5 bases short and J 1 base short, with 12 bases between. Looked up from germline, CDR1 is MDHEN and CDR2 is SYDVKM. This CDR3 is CASSPSGGSYEQYF. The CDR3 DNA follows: TGTGCCAGCAGTCCCTCAGGGGGGTCCTACGAGCAGTACTTC. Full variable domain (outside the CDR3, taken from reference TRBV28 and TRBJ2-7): DVKVTQSSRYLVKRTGEKVFLECVQDMDHENMFWYRQDPGLGLRLIYFSYDVKMKEKGDIPEGYSVSREKKERFSLILESASTNQTSMYLCASSPSGGSYEQYFGPGTRLTVT.

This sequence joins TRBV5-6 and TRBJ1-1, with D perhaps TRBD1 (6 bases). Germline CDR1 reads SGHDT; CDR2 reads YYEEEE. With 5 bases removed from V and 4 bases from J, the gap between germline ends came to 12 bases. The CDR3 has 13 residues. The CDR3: CASRVDSTTEAFF. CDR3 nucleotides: TGTGCCAGCAGAGTGGACAGTACCACTGAAGCTTTCTTT.

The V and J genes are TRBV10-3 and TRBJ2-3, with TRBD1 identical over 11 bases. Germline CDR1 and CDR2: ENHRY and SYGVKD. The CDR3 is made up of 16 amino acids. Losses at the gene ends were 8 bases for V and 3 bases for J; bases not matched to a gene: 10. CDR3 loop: CAISRPRDRGTDTQYF. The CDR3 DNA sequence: TGTGCCATCTCACGCCCCCGGGACAGGGGGACAGATACGCAGTATTTT.

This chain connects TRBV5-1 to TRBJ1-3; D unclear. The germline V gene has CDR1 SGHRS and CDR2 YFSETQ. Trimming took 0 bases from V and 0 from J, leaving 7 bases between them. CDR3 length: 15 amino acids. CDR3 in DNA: TGCGCCAGCAGCTTGGTGGGGAGCTCTGGAAACACCATATATTTT. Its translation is CASSLVGSSGNTIYF.

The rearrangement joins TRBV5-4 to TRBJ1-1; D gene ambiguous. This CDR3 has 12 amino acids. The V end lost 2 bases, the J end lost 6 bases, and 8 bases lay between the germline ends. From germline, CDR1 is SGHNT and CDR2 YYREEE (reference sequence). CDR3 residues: CASSFGLAEAFF. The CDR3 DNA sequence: TGTGCCAGCAGCTTCGGTCTGGCTGAAGCTTTCTTT.

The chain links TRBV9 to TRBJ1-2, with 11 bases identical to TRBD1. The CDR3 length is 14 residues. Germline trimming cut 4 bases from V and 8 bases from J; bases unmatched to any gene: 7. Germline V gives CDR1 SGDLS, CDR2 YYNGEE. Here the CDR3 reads CASSRDRGADGYTF. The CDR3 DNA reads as TGTGCCAGCAGCAGGGACAGGGGGGCCGACGGCTACACCTTC.

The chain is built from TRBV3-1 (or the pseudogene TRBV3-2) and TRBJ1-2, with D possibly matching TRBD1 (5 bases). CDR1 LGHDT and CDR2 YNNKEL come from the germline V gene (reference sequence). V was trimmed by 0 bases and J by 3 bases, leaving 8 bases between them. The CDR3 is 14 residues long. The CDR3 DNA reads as TGTGCCAGCAGCCAAGATACAGGATACTATGGCTACACCTTC. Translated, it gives CASSQDTGYYGYTF.

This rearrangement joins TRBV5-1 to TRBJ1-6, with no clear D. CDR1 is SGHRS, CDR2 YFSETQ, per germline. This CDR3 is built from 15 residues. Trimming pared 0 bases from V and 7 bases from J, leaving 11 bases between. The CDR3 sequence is CASSLESSSNSPLHF. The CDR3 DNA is TGCGCCAGCAGCTTGGAATCCAGTTCGAATTCACCCCTCCACTTT.

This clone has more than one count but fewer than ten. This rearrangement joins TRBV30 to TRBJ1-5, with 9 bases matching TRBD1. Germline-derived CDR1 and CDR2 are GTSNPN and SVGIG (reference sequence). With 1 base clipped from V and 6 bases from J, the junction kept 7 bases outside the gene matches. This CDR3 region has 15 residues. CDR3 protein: CAWSAVGQGIQPQHF. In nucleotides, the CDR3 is TGTGCCTGGAGTGCGGTGGGACAGGGAATTCAGCCCCAGCATTTT. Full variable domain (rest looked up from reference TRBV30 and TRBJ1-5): SQTIHQWPATLVQPVGSPLSLECTVEGTSNPNLYWYRQAAGRGLQLLFYSVGIGQISSEVPQNLSASRPQDRQFILSSKKLLLSDSGFYLCAWSAVGQGIQPQHFGDGTRLSIL.

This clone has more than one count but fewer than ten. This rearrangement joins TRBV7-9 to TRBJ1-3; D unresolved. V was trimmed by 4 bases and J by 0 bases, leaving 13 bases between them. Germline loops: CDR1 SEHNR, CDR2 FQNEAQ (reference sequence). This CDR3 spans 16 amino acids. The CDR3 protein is CASSSRDGSSGNTIYF. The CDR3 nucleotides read TGTGCCAGCAGCTCTAGAGACGGGAGCTCTGGAAACACCATATATTTT.

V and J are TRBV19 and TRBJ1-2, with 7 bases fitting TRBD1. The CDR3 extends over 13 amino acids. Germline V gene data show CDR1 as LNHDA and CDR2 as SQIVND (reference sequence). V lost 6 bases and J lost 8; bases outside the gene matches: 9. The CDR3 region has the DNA TGTGCCAGTAGGCCAGACAGGGTGGTGGGCTACACCTTC. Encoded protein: CASRPDRVVGYTF. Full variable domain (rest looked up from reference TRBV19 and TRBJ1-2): DGGITQSPKYLFRKEGQNVTLSCEQNLNHDAMYWYRQDPGQGLRLIYYSQIVNDFQKGDIAEGYSVSREKKESFPLTVTSAQKNPTAFYLCASRPDRVVGYTFGSGTRLTVV.

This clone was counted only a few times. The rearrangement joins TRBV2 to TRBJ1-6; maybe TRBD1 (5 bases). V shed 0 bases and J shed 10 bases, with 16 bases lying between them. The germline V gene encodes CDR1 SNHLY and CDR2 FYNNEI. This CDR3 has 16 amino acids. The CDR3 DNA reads TGTGCCAGCAGTGAAGCGCTTGGGGGGGGTCGGTCACCCCTCCACTTT. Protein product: CASSEALGGGRSPLHF.

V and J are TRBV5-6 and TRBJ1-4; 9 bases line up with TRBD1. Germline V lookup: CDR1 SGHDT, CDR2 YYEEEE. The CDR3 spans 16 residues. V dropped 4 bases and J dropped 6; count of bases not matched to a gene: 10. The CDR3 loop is CASSGAWTGADEKLFF. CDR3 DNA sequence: TGTGCCAGCAGCGGGGCCTGGACAGGGGCCGATGAAAAACTGTTTTTT.

In nucleotides, the CDR3 is TGTGCCGTACGGGGGAACACCGGGGAGCTGTTTTTT. It yields the protein CAVRGNTGELFF. V gene TRBV24-1 combines with J gene TRBJ2-2; D might be TRBD2 (5 bases). V lost 12 bases and J lost 1, with 8 bases in between. CDR3 size: 12 residues. CDR1 is KGHDR, CDR2 SFDVKD, per germline.

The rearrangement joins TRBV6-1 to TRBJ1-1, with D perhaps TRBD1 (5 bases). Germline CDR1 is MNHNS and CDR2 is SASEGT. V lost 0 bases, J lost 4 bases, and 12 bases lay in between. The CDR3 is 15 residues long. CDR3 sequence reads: CASSEAGVGGTEAFF. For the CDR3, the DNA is TGTGCCAGCAGTGAAGCGGGAGTGGGGGGCACTGAAGCTTTCTTT.

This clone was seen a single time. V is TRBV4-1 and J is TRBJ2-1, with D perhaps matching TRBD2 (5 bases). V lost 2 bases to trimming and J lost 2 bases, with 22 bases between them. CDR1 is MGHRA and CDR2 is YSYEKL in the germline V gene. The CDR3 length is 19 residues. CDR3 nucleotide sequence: TGCGCCAGCAGCCAATTTCCCCCCCGGGAAACCCTTACCTACAATGAGCAGTTCTTC. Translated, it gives CASSQFPPRETLTYNEQFF.

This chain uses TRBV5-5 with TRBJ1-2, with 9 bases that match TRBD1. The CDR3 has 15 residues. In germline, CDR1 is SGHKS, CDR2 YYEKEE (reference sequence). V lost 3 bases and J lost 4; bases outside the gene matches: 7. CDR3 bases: TGTGCCAGCAGCTACGGGACAGGGAGAATCTATGGCTACACCTTC. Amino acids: CASSYGTGRIYGYTF.

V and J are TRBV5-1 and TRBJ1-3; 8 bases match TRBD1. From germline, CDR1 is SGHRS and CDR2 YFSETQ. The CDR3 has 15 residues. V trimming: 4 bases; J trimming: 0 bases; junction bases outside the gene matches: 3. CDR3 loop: CASSPDRGSGNTIYF. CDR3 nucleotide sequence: TGCGCCAGCAGCCCCGACAGGGGCTCTGGAAACACCATATATTTT.

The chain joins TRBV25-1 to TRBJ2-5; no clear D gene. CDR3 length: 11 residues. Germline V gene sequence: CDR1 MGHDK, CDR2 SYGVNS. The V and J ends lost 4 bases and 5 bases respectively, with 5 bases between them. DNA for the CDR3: TGTGCCAGCAGTGCAATGGAGACCCAGTACTTC. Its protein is CASSAMETQYF.

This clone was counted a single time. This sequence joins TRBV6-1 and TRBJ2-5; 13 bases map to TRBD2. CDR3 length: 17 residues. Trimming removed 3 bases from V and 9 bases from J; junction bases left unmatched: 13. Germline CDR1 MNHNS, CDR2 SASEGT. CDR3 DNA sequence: TGTGCCAGCAGTGAGGGGACTAGCGGGATGAATAAGAGACCCCAGTACTTC. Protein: CASSEGTSGMNKRPQYF.

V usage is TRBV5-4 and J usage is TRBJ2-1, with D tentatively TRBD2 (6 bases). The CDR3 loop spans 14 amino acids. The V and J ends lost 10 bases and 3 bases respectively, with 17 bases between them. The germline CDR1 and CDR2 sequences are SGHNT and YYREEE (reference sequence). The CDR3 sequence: CAVATQGLYNEQFF. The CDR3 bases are TGTGCCGTCGCGACCCAGGGACTCTACAATGAGCAGTTCTTC.

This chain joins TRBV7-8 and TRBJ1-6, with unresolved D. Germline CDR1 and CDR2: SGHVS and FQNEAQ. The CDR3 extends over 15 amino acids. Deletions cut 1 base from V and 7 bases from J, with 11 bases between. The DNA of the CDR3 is TGTGCCAGCAGCTTAGGGCGGGGATTGAATTCACCCCTCCACTTT. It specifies CASSLGRGLNSPLHF. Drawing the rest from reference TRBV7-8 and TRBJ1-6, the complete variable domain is GAGVSQSPRYKVAKRGQDVALRCDPISGHVSLFWYQQALGQGPEFLTYFQNEAQLDKSGLPSDRFFAERPEGSVSTLKIQRTQQEDSAVYLCASSLGRGLNSPLHFGNGTRLTVT.

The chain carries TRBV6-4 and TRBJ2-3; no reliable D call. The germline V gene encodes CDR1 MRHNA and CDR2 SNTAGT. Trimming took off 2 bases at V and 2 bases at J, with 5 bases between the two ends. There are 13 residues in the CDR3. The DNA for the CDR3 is TGTGCCAGCAGTGACCAATCCACAGATACGCAGTATTTT. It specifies CASSDQSTDTQYF.

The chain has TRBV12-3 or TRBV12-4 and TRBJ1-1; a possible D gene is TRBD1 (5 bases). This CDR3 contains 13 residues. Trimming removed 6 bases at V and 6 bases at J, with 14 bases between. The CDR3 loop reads CASRPAGRPEAFF. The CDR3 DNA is TGTGCCAGCAGGCCGGCAGGGAGGCCTGAAGCTTTCTTT.

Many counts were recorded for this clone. For the CDR3, the DNA is TGTGCCAGCAGTTACTCGACAGGGGGGGACGAGCAGTACTTC. It yields the protein CASSYSTGGDEQYF. The chain recombines TRBV6-8 with TRBJ2-7, with 9 bases lining up with TRBD1. CDR3 length: 14 amino acids. CDR1 and CDR2 from the germline V gene are MNHGY and SAAAGT. The ends lost 0 bases at V and 5 bases at J; junction bases unmatched: 2.

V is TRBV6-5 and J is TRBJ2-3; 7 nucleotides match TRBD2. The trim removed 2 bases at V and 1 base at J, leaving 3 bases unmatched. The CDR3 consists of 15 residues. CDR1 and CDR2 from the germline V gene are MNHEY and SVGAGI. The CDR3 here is CASSYTLAGTDTQYF. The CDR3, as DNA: TGTGCCAGCAGTTACACGCTAGCGGGCACAGATACGCAGTATTTT.

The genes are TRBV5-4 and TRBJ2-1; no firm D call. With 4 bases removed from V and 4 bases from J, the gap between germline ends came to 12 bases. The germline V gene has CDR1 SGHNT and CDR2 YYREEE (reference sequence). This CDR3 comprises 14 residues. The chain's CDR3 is CASSPMMRYNEQFF. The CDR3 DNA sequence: TGTGCCAGCAGCCCGATGATGCGGTACAATGAGCAGTTCTTC.